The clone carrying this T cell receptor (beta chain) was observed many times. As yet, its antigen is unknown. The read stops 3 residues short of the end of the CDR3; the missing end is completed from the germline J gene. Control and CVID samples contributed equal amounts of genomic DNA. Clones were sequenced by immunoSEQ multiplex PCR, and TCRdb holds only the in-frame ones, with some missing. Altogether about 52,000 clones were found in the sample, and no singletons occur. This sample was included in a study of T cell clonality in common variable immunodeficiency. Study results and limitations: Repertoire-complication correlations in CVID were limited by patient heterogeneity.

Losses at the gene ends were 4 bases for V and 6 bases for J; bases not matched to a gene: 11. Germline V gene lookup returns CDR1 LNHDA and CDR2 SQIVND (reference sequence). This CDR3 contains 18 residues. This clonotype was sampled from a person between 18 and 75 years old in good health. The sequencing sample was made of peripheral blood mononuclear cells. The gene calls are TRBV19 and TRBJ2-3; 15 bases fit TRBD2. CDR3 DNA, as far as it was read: TGTGCCAGTAGTACCGAAAGGACTAGCGGGGGGGTAGCGGATACG. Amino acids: CASSTERTSGGVADT. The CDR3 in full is CASSTERTSGGVADTQYF. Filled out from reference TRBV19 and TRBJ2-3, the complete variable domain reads DGGITQSPKYLFRKEGQNVTLSCEQNLNHDAMYWYRQDPGQGLRLIYYSQIVNDFQKGDIAEGYSVSREKKESFPLTVTSAQKNPTAFYLCASSTERTSGGVADTQYFGPGTRLTVL.